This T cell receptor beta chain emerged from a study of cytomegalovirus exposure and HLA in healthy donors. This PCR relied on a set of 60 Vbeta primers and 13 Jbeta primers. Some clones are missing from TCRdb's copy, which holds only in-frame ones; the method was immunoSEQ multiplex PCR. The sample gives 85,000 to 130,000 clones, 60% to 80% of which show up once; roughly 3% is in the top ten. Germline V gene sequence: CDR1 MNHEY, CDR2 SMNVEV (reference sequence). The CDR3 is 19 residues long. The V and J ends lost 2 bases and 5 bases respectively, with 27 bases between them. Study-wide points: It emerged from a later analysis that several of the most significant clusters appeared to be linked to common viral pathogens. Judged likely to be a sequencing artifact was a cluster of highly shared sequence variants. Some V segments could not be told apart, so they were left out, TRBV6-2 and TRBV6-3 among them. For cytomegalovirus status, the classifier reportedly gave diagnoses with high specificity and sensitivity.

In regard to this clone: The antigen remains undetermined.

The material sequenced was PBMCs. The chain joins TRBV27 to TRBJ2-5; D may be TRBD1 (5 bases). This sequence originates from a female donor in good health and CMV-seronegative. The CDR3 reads CASSLRNRSRAFKGETQYF. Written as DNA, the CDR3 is TGTGCCAGCAGTTTACGGAACCGCTCCCGGGCCTTTAAGGGGGAGACCCAGTACTTC.